A selection of T cell receptor beta chains follows, all from one sample in a study of immune heterogeneity within non-small cell lung tumors. TCRdb reanalysed the multiplex PCR reads using MiXCR and keeps one entry per CDR3 protein. Seen here are thousands of distinct CDR3 sequences, under 30% observed once, and the top ten hold 10% to 15%. Input material: lung tumor tissue. These receptors were taken from a man aged 55-75 years with non-small cell lung cancer. Both conserved end residues are part of each CDR3. A D gene is named only where the DNA matches it firmly. A clone size is listed for some rows: how often the clone was seen (once, few, many), or a class if it is expanded.

v_call: TRBV7-9; cdr3_length: 17; d_call: .; j_call: TRBJ1-1; clone_size: .; cdr3_nt: TGTGCCAGCAGCTTAACGAAAGGGGGGCCCATGAACACTGAAGCTTTCTTT; cdr3_aa: CASSLTKGGPMNTEAFF
v_call: TRBV20-1; cdr3_length: 14; d_call: .; j_call: TRBJ1-4; clone_size: medium-sized; cdr3_nt: TGCAGTGCTAGTATTGGGGGGGGCAGGGAAAAACTGTTTTTT; cdr3_aa: CSASIGGGREKLFF
v_call: TRBV19; cdr3_length: 18; d_call: .; j_call: TRBJ2-6; clone_size: medium-sized; cdr3_nt: TGTGCCAGTAGTATAGGGAAGGATGTTTGGTCTGGGGCCAACGTCCTGACTTTC; cdr3_aa: CASSIGKDVWSGANVLTF
v_call: TRBV12-5; cdr3_length: 14; d_call: TRBD1; j_call: TRBJ2-5; clone_size: medium-sized; cdr3_nt: TGTGCTAGTGGTACAGGACAGGGCCGCGAGACCCAGTACTTC; cdr3_aa: CASGTGQGRETQYF
v_call: TRBV7-2; cdr3_length: 18; d_call: TRBD2; j_call: TRBJ2-2; clone_size: medium-sized; cdr3_nt: TGTGCCAGCAGCCTGCGGACTAGCGGGAGTGTTTTCCCCGGGGAGCTGTTTTTT; cdr3_aa: CASSLRTSGSVFPGELFF
v_call: TRBV20-1; cdr3_length: 13; d_call: TRBD2; j_call: TRBJ2-7; clone_size: .; cdr3_nt: TGCAGTGCCATAGCGGGAGAACCCTACGAGCAGTACTTC; cdr3_aa: CSAIAGEPYEQYF
v_call: TRBV5-4; cdr3_length: 16; d_call: TRBD1; j_call: TRBJ1-6; clone_size: .; cdr3_nt: TGTGCCAGCAGCTTCATAGGGGGCCTTAGGAATTCACCCCTCCACTTT; cdr3_aa: CASSFIGGLRNSPLHF
v_call: TRBV11-2; cdr3_length: 12; d_call: TRBD2; j_call: TRBJ2-7; clone_size: medium-sized; cdr3_nt: TGTGCCAGCACCACGGGGGGTCTGGAGCAGTACTTC; cdr3_aa: CASTTGGLEQYF
v_call: TRBV19; cdr3_length: 13; d_call: TRBD1; j_call: TRBJ1-1; clone_size: few; cdr3_nt: TGTGCCAGTAGTGCCGACAGGGTGACTGAAGCTTTCTTT; cdr3_aa: CASSADRVTEAFF
v_call: TRBV12-3/TRBV12-4; cdr3_length: 14; d_call: .; j_call: TRBJ1-1; clone_size: large; cdr3_nt: TGTGCCAGCAGCACGGGACCGATGAACACTGAAGCTTTCTTT; cdr3_aa: CASSTGPMNTEAFF
v_call: TRBV7-3; cdr3_length: 15; d_call: .; j_call: TRBJ1-2; clone_size: .; cdr3_nt: TGTGCCAGCAGCTTAAAAGGGGGAGCTAACTATGGCTACACCTTC; cdr3_aa: CASSLKGGANYGYTF
v_call: TRBV6-5; cdr3_length: 17; d_call: .; j_call: TRBJ1-3; clone_size: few; cdr3_nt: TGTGCCAGCAGTTACTCTAGGCGAACCTCCTCTGGAAACACCATATATTTT; cdr3_aa: CASSYSRRTSSGNTIYF
v_call: TRBV7-9; cdr3_length: 15; d_call: TRBD1; j_call: TRBJ1-1; clone_size: medium-sized; cdr3_nt: TGTGCCAGCAGCTCGGACAGGCCTAAGAACACTGAAGCTTTCTTT; cdr3_aa: CASSSDRPKNTEAFF
v_call: TRBV20-1; cdr3_length: 16; d_call: TRBD1; j_call: TRBJ2-7; clone_size: medium-sized; cdr3_nt: TGCAGTGCTAGGGAGAATGTGACAGGGGCCACCTACGAGCAGTACTTC; cdr3_aa: CSARENVTGATYEQYF
v_call: TRBV19; cdr3_length: 15; d_call: TRBD1; j_call: TRBJ2-3; clone_size: .; cdr3_nt: TGTGCCAGTAGCGAGGGGGCGCGGAACACAGATACGCAGTATTTT; cdr3_aa: CASSEGARNTDTQYF
v_call: TRBV28; cdr3_length: 16; d_call: TRBD1; j_call: TRBJ2-7; clone_size: .; cdr3_nt: TGTGCCAGCAGTATACCCTCAGGGGGCCTCCCTAGGGAGCAGTACTTC; cdr3_aa: CASSIPSGGLPREQYF
v_call: TRBV6-1; cdr3_length: 17; d_call: .; j_call: TRBJ1-6; clone_size: large; cdr3_nt: TGTGCCAGCAGTCCCCGACAGGAACGATCCTATAATTCACCCCTCCACTTT; cdr3_aa: CASSPRQERSYNSPLHF
v_call: TRBV20-1; cdr3_length: 14; d_call: .; j_call: TRBJ2-1; clone_size: medium-sized; cdr3_nt: TGCAGTGCCCCCGGGGGCAGCTCCTACAATGAGCAGTTCTTC; cdr3_aa: CSAPGGSSYNEQFF